Given below is one T cell receptor beta chain in context. This sample stems from a study of blood T cell repertoires in COVID-19. Study at large: The origin of the acute and convalescent COVID-19 samples was the United States, Italy and Spain. T cells, B-cell-depleted T cells, or PBMCs provided the cDNA or gDNA that served as material.

Per the authors' pipeline: Estimated nucleated cell counts came from reference gene primer amplification. Data came from immunoSEQ multiplex PCR; TCRdb stores just in-frame clones and leaves some out. The V and J calls and clone size are taken from that table; D and trimming were inferred from the DNA. The data show 150,000 to 200,000 clones, around four fifths seen once. The germline gives CDR1 SGHAT, CDR2 FQNNGV. There are 17 residues in the CDR3. V shed 5 bases and J shed 5 bases, with 19 bases lying between them. V and J are TRBV11-2 and TRBJ1-6; D call uncertain. The sequencing input was peripheral blood. This clonotype originated in a man aged 70-80 years with active or convalescent COVID-19. CDR3 residues: CASSVNSRLVDNSPLHF. In DNA form, the CDR3 reads TGTGCCAGCAGCGTGAACAGCCGCTTGGTCGATAATTCACCCCTCCACTTT.